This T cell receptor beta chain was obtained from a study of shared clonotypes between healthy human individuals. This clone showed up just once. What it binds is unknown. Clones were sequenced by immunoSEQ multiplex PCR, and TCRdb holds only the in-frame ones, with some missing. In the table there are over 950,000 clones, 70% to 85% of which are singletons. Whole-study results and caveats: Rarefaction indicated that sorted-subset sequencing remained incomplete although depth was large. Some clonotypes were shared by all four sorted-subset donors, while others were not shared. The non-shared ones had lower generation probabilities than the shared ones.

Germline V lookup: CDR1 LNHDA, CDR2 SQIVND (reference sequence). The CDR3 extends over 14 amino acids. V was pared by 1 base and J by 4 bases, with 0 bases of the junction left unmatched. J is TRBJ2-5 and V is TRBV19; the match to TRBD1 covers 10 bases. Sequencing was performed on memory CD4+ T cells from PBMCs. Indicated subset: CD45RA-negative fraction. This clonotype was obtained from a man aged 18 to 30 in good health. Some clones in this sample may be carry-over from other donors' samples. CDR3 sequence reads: CASSIGQGAETQYF. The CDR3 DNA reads TGTGCCAGTAGTATAGGACAGGGGGCAGAGACCCAGTACTTC.